This T cell receptor beta chain was obtained from a study of cytomegalovirus exposure and HLA in healthy donors. General study findings and limits: Testing in vitro showed three CMV-associated chains specific for CMV antigens. The authors later found TCR association rates varying by HLA locus, with DRB1 most and HLA-C fewest.

CDR1 and CDR2 (germline): MGHRA, YSYEKL. CDR3 length equals 19 residues. Trimming removed 2 bases from V and 2 bases from J; junction bases left unmatched: 12. PCR was performed using 60 Vbeta and 13 Jbeta primers. Assay used: immunoSEQ multiplex PCR; TCRdb lists only in-frame clones, some missing. The sample comprises fewer than 200,000 clones, approximately 75% of which are singletons, and about 3.8% rests with the top ten. This clone appeared once. Its antigen is still unknown. The TCR was taken from a man aged 30 to 39 in good health and CMV-seropositive. The chain is built from TRBV4-1 and TRBJ1-3; TRBD1 aligns across 10 bases. The sequencing input was PBMCs. In nucleotides, the CDR3 is TGCGCCAGCAGCCAACCCTATACACGAGACAGGGGGCCTGGAAACACCATATATTTT. Translating gives CASSQPYTRDRGPGNTIYF.